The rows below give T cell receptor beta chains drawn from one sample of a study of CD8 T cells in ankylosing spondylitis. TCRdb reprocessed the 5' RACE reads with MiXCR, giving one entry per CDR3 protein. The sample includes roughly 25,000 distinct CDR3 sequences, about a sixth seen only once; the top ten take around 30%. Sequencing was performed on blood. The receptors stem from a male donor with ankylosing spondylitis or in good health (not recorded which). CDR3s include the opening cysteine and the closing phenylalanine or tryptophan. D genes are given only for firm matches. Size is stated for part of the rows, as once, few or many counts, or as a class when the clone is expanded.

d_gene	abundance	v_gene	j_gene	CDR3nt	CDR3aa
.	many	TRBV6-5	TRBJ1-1	TGTGCCAGCAGTTCCCCAGGTCAGGGAACTGAAGCTTTCTTT	CASSSPGQGTEAFF
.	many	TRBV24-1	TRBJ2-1	TGTGCCACCAGCTTCGGGAGCTATCAAACCGATGAGCAGTTCTTC	CATSFGSYQTDEQFF
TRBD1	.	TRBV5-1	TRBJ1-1	TGCGCCAGCAGCTTGGGCGACAGGGTGACTGAAGCTTTCTTT	CASSLGDRVTEAFF
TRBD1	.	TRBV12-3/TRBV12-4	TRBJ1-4	TGTGCCAGCAAACAGGGGTGGGAAAAACTGTTTTTT	CASKQGWEKLFF
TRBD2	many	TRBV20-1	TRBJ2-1	TGCAGGCGGAACTGCAAAACTAGCGGGAGTTGTGGGCCCTACAATGAGCAGTTCTTC	CRRNCKTSGSCGPYNEQFF
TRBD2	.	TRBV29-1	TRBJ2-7	TGCAGCGTTGTGCGGGGGGTATCCTCCGAGCAGTACTTC	CSVVRGVSSEQYF
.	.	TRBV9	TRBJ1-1	TGTGCCAGCAGCCCCCCGGAGTCCCCAAACACTGAAGCTTTCTTT	CASSPPESPNTEAFF
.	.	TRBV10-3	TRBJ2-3	TGTGCCATCAGTGCAGCAGATACGCAGTATTTT	CAISAADTQYF
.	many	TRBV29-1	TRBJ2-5	TGCAGCTCTCTAGGGCGACGAGCAGGGGAGACCCAGTACTTC	CSSLGRRAGETQYF
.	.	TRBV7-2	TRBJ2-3	TGTGCCAGCAGCTTATCTGACGACTGGGTTACGCAGTATTTT	CASSLSDDWVTQYF
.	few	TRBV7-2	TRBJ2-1	TGTGCCAGCAGCGCCATAGGTGGGGATGAGCAGTTCTTC	CASSAIGGDEQFF
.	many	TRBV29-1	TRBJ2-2	TGCAGCGTTGAGAGGCTAGAGACCGGGGAGCTGTTTTTT	CSVERLETGELFF
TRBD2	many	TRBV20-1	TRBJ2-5	TGCAGTGCTTCCCGCGGGGGATCCCAAGAGACCCAGTACTTC	CSASRGGSQETQYF
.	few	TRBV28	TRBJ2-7	TGTGCCAGCAGTTTCCCCGAGATCTACGAGCAGTACTTC	CASSFPEIYEQYF
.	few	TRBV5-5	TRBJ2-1	TGTGCCAGCAGCTTGGCCTCCGGGCGTATCGACAATGAGCAGTTCTTC	CASSLASGRIDNEQFF
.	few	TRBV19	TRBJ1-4	TGTGCCAGTAGTACTGGGCCCGGACGGGAAAAACTGTTTTTT	CASSTGPGREKLFF
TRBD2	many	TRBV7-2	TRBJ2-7	TGTGCCAGCAGCCCTGGAAGCGGGGTCTCCTACGAGCAGTACTTC	CASSPGSGVSYEQYF
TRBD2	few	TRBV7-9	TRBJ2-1	TGTGCCAGCAGCTCCAGCCAGCGGGGGTATACCAGCTCCTACAATGAGCAGTTCTTC	CASSSSQRGYTSSYNEQFF
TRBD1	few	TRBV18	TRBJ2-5	TGTGCCAGCTCACCCGGCTCCCGGACAGGGCGTGAGACCCAGTACTTC	CASSPGSRTGRETQYF
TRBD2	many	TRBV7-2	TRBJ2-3	TGTGCCAGCAGCTCGGGACTAGCAGCAGATACGCAGTATTTT	CASSSGLAADTQYF
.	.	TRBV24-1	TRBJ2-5	TGTGCCACCAGTGATTTGGGGGGTGAAGAAGGGACCCAGTACTTC	CATSDLGGEEGTQYF
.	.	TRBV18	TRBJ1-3	TGTGCCAGCTCACTCAAGTCTGGAAACACCATATATTTT	CASSLKSGNTIYF
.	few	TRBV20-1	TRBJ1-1	TGCAGTGCTAGAGGGCACATAAACACTGAAGCTTTCTTT	CSARGHINTEAFF
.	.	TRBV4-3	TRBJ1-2	TGCGCCAGCAGCCCCAGGCCCAGCGTCTATGGCTACACCTTC	CASSPRPSVYGYTF
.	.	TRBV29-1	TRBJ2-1	TGCAGCGTTGGTCTGACGGAGGGCTACAATGAGCAGTTCTTC	CSVGLTEGYNEQFF
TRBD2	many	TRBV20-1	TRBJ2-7	TGCAGTGCTTCCGAGGAGGGAGGGTCCTCTACATACGAGCAGTACTTC	CSASEEGGSSTYEQYF